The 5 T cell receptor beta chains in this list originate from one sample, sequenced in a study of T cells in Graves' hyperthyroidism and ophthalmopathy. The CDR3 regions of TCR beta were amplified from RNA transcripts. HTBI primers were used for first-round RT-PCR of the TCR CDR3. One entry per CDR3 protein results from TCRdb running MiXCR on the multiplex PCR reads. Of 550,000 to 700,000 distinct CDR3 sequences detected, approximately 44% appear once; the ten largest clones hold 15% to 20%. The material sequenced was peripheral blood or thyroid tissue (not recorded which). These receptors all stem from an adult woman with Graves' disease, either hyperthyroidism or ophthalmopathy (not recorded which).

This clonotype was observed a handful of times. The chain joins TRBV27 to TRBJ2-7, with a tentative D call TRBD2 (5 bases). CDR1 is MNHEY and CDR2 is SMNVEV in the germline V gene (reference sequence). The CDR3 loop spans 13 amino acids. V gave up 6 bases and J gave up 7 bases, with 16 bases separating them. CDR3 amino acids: CASSDGLVLEQYF. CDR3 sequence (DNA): TGTGCCAGCAGCGATGGACTGGTTTTGGAGCAGTACTTC.

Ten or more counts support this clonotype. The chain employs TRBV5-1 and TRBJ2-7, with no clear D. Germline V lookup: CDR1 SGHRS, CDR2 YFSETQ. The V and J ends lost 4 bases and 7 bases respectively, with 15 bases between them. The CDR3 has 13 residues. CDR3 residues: CASSPAPTEEQYF. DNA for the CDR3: TGCGCCAGCAGCCCCGCCCCTACTGAGGAGCAGTACTTC.

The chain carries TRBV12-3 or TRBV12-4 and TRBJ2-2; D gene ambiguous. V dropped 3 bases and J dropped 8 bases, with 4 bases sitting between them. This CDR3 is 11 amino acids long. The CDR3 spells CASSFQGELFF. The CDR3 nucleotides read TGTGCCAGCAGTTTCCAGGGGGAGCTGTTTTTT.

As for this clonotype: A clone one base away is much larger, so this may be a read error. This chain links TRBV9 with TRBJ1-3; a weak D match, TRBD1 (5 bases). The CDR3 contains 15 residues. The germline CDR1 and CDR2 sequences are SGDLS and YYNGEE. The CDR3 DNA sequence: TGTGCCAGCAGTCGTGACAGCATCTCTGGAAACACCGTATATTTT. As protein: CASSRDSISGNTVYF.

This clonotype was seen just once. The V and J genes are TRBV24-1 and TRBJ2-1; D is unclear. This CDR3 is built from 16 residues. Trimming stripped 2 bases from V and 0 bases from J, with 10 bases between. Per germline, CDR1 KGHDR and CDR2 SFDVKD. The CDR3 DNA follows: TGTGCCACCAGTGATTCCGGCATGAGCTCCTACAATGAGCAGTTCTTC. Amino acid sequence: CATSDSGMSSYNEQFF.